This record covers a single T cell receptor (beta chain). The data originate from a study of blood T cell repertoires in COVID-19. For the study at large: COVID-19 samples, acute and convalescent, were from the United States, Italy and Spain.

Authors' data handling: Reference gene primer amplification gave estimated nucleated cell counts. Some clones are missing from TCRdb's copy, which holds only in-frame ones; the method was immunoSEQ multiplex PCR. V and J calls and clone size come straight from that table; D and trimming were deduced from the DNA. The sample yields approximately 270,000 clones, around 90% seen once. From germline, CDR1 is SGHTA and CDR2 FQGTGA. The V and J ends lost 3 bases and 5 bases, in that order; junction bases with no gene match: 8. There are 15 residues in the CDR3. V and J are TRBV7-3 and TRBJ2-7; TRBD1 matches 9 bases. Sequenced sample: peripheral blood. This TCR derives from a man between 45 and 60 years old with acute or convalescent COVID-19. The CDR3 nucleotides read TGTGCCAGCAGCTTCGACCGGGACAGGGTTCACGAGCAGTACTTC. It specifies CASSFDRDRVHEQYF.